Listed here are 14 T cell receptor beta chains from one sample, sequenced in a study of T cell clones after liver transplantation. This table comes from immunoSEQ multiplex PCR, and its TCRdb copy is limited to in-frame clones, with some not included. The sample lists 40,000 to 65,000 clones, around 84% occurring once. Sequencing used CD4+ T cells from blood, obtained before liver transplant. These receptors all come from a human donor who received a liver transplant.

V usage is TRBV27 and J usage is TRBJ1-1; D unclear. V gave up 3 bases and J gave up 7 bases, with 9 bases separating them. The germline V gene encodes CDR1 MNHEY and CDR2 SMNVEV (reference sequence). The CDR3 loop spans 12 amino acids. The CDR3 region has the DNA TGTGCCAGCAGTTTTTATCCGGGTGAAGCTTTCTTT. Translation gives CASSFYPGEAFF.

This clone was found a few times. The CDR3 region has the DNA TGTGCCACCAGCAGAGTCGGAGTCCAACCGGGGACCCAGCATTTT. This sequence encodes CATSRVGVQPGTQHF. This chain uses TRBV15 with TRBJ1-5, with D uncertain. The CDR3 sequence is 15 residues long. Germline V CDR1 and CDR2: LNHNV, YYDKDF (reference sequence). V dropped 1 base and J dropped 11 bases, with 18 bases sitting between them. The complete variable domain, with remaining parts taken from reference TRBV15 and TRBJ1-5, reads DAMVIQNPRYQVTQFGKPVTLSCSQTLNHNVMYWYQQKSSQAPKLLFHYYDKDFNNEADTPDNFQSRRPNTSFCFLDIRSPGLGDTAMYLCATSRVGVQPGTQHFGDGTRLSIL.

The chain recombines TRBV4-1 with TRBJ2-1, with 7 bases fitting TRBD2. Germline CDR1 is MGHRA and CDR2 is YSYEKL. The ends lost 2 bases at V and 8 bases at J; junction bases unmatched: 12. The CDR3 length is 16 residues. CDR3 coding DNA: TGCGCCAGCAGCCAAAATCGGGACTACCGGGCTCATGAGCAGTTCTTC. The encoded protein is CASSQNRDYRAHEQFF.

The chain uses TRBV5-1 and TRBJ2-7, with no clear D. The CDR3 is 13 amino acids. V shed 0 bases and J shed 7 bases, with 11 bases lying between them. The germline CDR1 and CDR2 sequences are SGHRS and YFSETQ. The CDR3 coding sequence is TGCGCCAGCAGCTTGGCCTCGGTGGAAGAGCAGTACTTC. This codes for CASSLASVEEQYF.

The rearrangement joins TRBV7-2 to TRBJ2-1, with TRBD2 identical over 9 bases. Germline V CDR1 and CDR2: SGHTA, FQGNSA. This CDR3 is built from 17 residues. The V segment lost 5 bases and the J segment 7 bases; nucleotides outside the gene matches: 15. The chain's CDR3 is CASSPSRSGRWGNEQFF. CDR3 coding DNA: TGTGCCAGCAGCCCCTCTAGGAGCGGGAGGTGGGGGAATGAGCAGTTCTTC.

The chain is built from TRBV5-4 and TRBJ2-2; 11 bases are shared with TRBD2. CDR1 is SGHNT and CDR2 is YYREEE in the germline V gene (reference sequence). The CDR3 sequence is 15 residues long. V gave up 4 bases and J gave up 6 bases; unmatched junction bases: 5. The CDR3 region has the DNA TGTGCCAGCAGCCCAACTAGCGGGGGTTCCGGGGAGCTGTTTTTT. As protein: CASSPTSGGSGELFF. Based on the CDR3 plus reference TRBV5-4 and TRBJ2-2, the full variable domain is ETGVTQSPTHLIKTRGQQVTLRCSSQSGHNTVSWYQQALGQGPQFIFQYYREEENGRGNFPPRFSGLQFPNYSSELNVNALELDDSALYLCASSPTSGGSGELFFGEGSRLTVL.

CDR3 nucleotides: TGTGCTAGTGGTTTGGGGCTGAGCTCCTACAATGAGCAGTTCTTC. It codes for CASGLGLSSYNEQFF. V gene TRBV12-5 combines with J gene TRBJ2-1; D unclear. With 1 base removed from V and 0 bases from J, the gap between germline ends came to 7 bases. CDR1 LGHNT and CDR2 FRNRAP come from the germline V gene. CDR3 length equals 15 residues.

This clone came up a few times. The CDR3 DNA follows: TGTGCCAGCCTCAATAGGAACACTGAAGCTTTCTTT. This encodes CASLNRNTEAFF. The V call is TRBV27, the J call TRBJ1-1, with unresolved D. V was cut by 8 bases and J by 1 base, with 8 bases left in between. The germline gives CDR1 MNHEY, CDR2 SMNVEV (reference sequence). The CDR3 totals 12 residues.

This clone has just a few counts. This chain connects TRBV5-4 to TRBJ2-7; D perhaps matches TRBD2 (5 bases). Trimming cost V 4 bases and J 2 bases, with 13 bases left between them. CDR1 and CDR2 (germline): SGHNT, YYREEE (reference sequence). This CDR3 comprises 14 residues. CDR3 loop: CASSPGESPYEQYF. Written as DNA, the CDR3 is TGTGCCAGCAGCCCCGGGGAGTCCCCCTACGAGCAGTACTTC.

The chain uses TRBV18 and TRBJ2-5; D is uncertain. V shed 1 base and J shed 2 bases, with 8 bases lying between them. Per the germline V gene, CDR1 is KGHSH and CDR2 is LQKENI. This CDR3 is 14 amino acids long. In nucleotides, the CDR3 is TGTGCCAGCTCACCACTAGGTTTTCAAGAGACCCAGTACTTC. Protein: CASSPLGFQETQYF.

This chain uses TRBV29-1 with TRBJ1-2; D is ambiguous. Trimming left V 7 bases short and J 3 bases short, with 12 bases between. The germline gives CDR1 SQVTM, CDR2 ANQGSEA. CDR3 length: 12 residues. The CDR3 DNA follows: TGCAGCGCCTATGCATCTGACTATGGCTACACCTTC. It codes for CSAYASDYGYTF.

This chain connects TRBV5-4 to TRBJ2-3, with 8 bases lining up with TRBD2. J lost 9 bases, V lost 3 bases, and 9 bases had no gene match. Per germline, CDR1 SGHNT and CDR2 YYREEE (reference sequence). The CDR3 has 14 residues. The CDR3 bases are TGTGCCAGCAGCTCAAGCGGGAGCATAAGGACGCAGTATTTT. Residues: CASSSSGSIRTQYF.

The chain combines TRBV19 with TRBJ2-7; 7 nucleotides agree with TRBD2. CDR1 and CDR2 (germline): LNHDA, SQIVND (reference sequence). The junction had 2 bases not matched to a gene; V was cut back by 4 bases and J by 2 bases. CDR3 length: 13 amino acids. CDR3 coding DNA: TGTGCCAGTAGTAATCGGGGGGCCTACGAGCAGTACTTC. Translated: CASSNRGAYEQYF. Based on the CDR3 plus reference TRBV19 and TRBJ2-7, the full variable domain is DGGITQSPKYLFRKEGQNVTLSCEQNLNHDAMYWYRQDPGQGLRLIYYSQIVNDFQKGDIAEGYSVSREKKESFPLTVTSAQKNPTAFYLCASSNRGAYEQYFGPGTRLTVT.

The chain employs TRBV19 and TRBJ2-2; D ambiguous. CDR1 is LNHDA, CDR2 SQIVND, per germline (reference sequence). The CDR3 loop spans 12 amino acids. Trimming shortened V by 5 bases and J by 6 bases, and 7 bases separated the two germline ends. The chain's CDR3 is CASSPSSGELFF. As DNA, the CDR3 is TGTGCCAGTAGTCCCTCTTCCGGGGAGCTGTTTTTT.